Below are 8 T cell receptor beta chains sequenced from a single sample in a study of T cell responses to AZD1222 COVID-19 vaccine. Method: immunoSEQ multiplex PCR; TCRdb's copy keeps in-frame clones and lacks some. The sample shows tens of thousands of clones, 90% of them seen only once. Sample: peripheral blood, taken 28 days after the second AZD1222 dose. Receptors originate from an adult who received the AZD1222 COVID-19 vaccine.

The V gene is TRBV15, the J gene TRBJ2-4, with 7 bases that match TRBD1. Germline CDR1 is LNHNV and CDR2 is YYDKDF (reference sequence). The CDR3 consists of 17 residues. J was trimmed by 2 bases and V by 0 bases; bases with no gene match: 7. Here the CDR3 reads CATSRDRGGGTKNIQYF. The CDR3 nucleotides read TGTGCCACCAGCAGAGATAGAGGGGGCGGAACCAAAAACATTCAGTACTTC.

The chain joins TRBV4-1 to TRBJ1-6; D not certain. The CDR3 contains 16 residues. V lost 0 bases and J 7 bases, leaving 13 bases between the germline ends. Germline CDR1 MGHRA, CDR2 YSYEKL. The CDR3 DNA reads TGCGCCAGCAGCCAAGATGTGCTCTATTCAAATTCACCCCTCCACTTT. It codes for CASSQDVLYSNSPLHF.

The rearrangement links TRBV7-2 to TRBJ2-7; 7 positions agree with TRBD2. After removal of 1 base from V and 2 bases from J, the junction contained 8 bases not matched to a gene. The CDR3 spans 16 residues. CDR1 is SGHTA and CDR2 is FQGNSA in the germline V gene. CDR3 nucleotides: TGTGCCAGCAGCTTAGGGGTAGCGGGTACCGCCTACGAGCAGTACTTC. Translating gives CASSLGVAGTAYEQYF.

V and J are TRBV7-6 and TRBJ2-1; 11 nucleotides match TRBD1. Trimming cost V 5 bases and J 7 bases; bases outside gene matches: 16. The germline V gene has CDR1 SGHVS and CDR2 FNYEAQ. The CDR3 length is 18 residues. In DNA form, the CDR3 reads TGTGCCAGCAGCGCAGGAGTACCGGGACAGGGGGGTCCGAATGAGCAGTTCTTC. It translates to CASSAGVPGQGGPNEQFF. Variable domain in full (rest from reference TRBV7-6 and TRBJ2-1): GAGVSQSPRYKVTKRGQDVALRCDPISGHVSLYWYRQALGQGPEFLTYFNYEAQQDKSGLPNDRFSAERPEGSISTLTIQRTEQRDSAMYRCASSAGVPGQGGPNEQFFGPGTRLTVL.

V and J are TRBV3-1 (or the pseudogene TRBV3-2) and TRBJ2-3; 7 bases line up with TRBD2. Trimming at V came to 6 bases and at J to 4 bases, leaving 1 base not matched to a gene. The length of the CDR3 is 12 residues. The germline CDR1 and CDR2 sequences are LGHDT and YNNKEL (reference sequence). CDR3 amino acids: CASRAGADTQYF. As DNA, the CDR3 is TGTGCCAGCAGGGCGGGGGCAGATACGCAGTATTTT.

This chain joins TRBV28 and TRBJ1-2, with D unresolved. This CDR3 is built from 12 residues. Trimming removed 8 bases at V and 8 bases at J, with 15 bases between. Germline V gene data show CDR1 as MDHEN and CDR2 as SYDVKM. The chain's CDR3 is CASDRTGRGYTF. The CDR3, as DNA: TGTGCCAGCGATAGGACCGGCCGGGGCTACACCTTC.

The CDR3 nucleotides read TGTGCCAGCAGCTTATCGCGGGTAACTGAAGCTTTCTTT. Protein product: CASSLSRVTEAFF. The chain has TRBV7-2 and TRBJ1-1; no firm D call. Germline V gene lookup returns CDR1 SGHTA and CDR2 FQGNSA. CDR3 length equals 13 residues. The V end lost 2 bases, the J end lost 5 bases, and 9 bases lay between the germline ends.

This chain uses TRBV19 with TRBJ1-4; D is undetermined. Germline V gene lookup returns CDR1 LNHDA and CDR2 SQIVND (reference sequence). V was trimmed by 7 bases and J by 0 bases, leaving 12 bases between them. The CDR3 is made up of 15 amino acids. For the CDR3, the DNA is TGTGCCAGTACGGGCAGGCCGGCAACTAATGAAAAACTGTTTTTT. Protein sequence: CASTGRPATNEKLFF.